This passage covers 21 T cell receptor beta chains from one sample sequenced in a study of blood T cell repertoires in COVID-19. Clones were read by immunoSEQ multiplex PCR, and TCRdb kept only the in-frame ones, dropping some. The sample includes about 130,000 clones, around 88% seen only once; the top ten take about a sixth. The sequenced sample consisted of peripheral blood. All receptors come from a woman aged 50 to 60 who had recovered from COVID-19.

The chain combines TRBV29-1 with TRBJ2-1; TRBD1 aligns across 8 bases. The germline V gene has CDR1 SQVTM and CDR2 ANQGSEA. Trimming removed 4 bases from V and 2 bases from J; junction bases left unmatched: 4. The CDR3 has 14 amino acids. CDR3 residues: CSVAPGQAYNEQFF. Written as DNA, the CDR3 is TGCAGCGTTGCGCCGGGACAGGCCTACAATGAGCAGTTCTTC.

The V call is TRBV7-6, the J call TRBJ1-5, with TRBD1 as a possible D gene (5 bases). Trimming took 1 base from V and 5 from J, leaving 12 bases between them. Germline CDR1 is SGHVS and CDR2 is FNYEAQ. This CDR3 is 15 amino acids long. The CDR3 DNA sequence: TGTGCCAGCAGCTTAGGCGGGGACCCTGATCAGCCCCAGCATTTT. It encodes CASSLGGDPDQPQHF.

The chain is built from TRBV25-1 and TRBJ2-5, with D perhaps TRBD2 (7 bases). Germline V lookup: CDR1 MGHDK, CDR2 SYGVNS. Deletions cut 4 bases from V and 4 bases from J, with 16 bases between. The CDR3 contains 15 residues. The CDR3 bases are TGTGCCAGCAGTGCATCTAGCGGAGGGGGAGAGACCCAGTACTTC. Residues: CASSASSGGGETQYF.

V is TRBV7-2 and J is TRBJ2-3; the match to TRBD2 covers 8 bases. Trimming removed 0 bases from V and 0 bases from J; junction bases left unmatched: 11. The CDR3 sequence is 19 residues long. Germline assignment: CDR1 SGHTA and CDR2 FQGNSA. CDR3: CASSLAFGGTRTSTDTQYF. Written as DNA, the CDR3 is TGTGCCAGCAGCTTAGCGTTTGGGGGGACTAGAACTAGCACAGATACGCAGTATTTT.

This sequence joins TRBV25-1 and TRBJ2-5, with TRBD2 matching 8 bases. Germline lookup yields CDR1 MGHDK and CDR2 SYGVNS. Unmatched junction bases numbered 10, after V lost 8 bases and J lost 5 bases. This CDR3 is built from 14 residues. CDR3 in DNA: TGTGCCAGCGAGGAGGCGGGAGGAGGGGAGACCCAGTACTTC. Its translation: CASEEAGGGETQYF.

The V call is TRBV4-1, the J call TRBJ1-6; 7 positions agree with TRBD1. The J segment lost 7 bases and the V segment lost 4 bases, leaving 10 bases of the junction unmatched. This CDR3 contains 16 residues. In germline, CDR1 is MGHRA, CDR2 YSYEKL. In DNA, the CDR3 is TGCGCCAGCAGCCCCCAGAGGGGGCCAGTGAATTCACCCCTCCACTTT. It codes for CASSPQRGPVNSPLHF.

The CDR3 DNA sequence: TGTGCCAGCAGCTCTTTCCGGAAAGGGTACAGGGAGAGGAACACTGAAGCTTTCTTT. Protein sequence: CASSSFRKGYRERNTEAFF. The rearrangement uses TRBV7-9 and TRBJ1-1; maybe TRBD1 (6 bases). This CDR3 has 19 residues. Germline V gene sequence: CDR1 SEHNR, CDR2 FQNEAQ (reference sequence). Trimming pared 4 bases from V and 1 base from J, leaving 25 bases between.

Written as DNA, the CDR3 is TGTGCCAGCAAGGGGCCGGGCGAGCAGTACTTC. It translates to CASKGPGEQYF. This chain joins TRBV27 and TRBJ2-7; D might be TRBD1 (5 bases). The germline V gene encodes CDR1 MNHEY and CDR2 SMNVEV (reference sequence). The CDR3 loop spans 11 amino acids. V lost 7 bases, J lost 6 bases, and 10 bases lay in between.

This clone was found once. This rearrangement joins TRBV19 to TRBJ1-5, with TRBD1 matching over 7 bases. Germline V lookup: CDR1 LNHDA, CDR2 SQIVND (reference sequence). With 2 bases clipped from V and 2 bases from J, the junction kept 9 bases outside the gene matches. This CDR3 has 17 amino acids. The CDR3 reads CASSIIPGQLGNQPQHF. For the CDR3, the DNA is TGTGCCAGTAGTATAATCCCGGGACAGCTGGGCAATCAGCCCCAGCATTTT.

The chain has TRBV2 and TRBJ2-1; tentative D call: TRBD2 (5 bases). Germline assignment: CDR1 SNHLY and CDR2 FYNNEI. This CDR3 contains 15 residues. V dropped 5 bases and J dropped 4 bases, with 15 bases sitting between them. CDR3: CASSLEGSSYNEQFF. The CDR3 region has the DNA TGTGCCAGCAGTCTCGAGGGATCGAGTTACAATGAGCAGTTCTTC.

CDR3: CSDSKGQGRGAFF. DNA of the CDR3: TGCAGCGATTCCAAGGGACAGGGGAGGGGAGCTTTCTTT. The chain uses TRBV29-1 and TRBJ1-1, with TRBD1 matching 10 bases. V was pared by 7 bases and J by 10 bases, with 12 bases of the junction left unmatched. This CDR3 region has 13 residues. The germline gives CDR1 SQVTM, CDR2 ANQGSEA.

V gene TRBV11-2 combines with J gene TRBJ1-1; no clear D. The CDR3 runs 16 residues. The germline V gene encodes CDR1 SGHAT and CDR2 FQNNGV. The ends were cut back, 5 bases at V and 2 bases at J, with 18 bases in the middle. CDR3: CASSPKAAEFNTEAFF. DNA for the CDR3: TGTGCCAGCAGCCCCAAAGCCGCGGAGTTTAACACTGAAGCTTTCTTT.

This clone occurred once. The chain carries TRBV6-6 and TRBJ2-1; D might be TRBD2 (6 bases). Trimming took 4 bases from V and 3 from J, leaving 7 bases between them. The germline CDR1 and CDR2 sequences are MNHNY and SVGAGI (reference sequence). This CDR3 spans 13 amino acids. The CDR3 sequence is CASSSRDYNEQFF. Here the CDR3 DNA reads TGTGCCAGCAGTTCGCGGGACTACAATGAGCAGTTCTTC.

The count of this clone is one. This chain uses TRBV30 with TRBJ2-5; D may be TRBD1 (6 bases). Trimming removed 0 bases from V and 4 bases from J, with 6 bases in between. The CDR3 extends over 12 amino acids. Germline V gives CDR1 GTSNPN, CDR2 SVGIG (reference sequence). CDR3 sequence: CAWSVQGETQYF. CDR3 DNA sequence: TGTGCCTGGAGTGTACAGGGAGAGACCCAGTACTTC.

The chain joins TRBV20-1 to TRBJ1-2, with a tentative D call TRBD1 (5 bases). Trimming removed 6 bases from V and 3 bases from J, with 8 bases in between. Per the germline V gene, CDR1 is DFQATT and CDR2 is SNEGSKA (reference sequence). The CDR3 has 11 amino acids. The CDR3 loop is CSATGYYGYTF. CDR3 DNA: TGCAGTGCCACAGGTTACTATGGCTACACCTTC.

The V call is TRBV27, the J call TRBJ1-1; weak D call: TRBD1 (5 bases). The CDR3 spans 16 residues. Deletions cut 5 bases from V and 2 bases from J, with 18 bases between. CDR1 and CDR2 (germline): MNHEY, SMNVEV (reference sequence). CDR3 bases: TGTGCCAGCAGTCCGTATTTAGCGGGGCGTAACACTGAAGCTTTCTTT. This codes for CASSPYLAGRNTEAFF.

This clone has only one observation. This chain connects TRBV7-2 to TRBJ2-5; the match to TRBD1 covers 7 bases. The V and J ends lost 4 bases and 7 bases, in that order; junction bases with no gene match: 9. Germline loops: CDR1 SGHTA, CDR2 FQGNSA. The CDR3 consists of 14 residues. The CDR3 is CASSSGQDPWTQYF. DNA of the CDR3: TGTGCCAGCAGCTCCGGACAGGACCCATGGACCCAGTACTTC.

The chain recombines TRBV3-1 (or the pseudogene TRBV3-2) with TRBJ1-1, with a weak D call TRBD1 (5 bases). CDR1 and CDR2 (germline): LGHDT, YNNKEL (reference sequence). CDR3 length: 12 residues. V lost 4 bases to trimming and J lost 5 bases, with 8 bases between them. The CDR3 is CASSRGGTEAFF. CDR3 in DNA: TGTGCCAGCAGCCGGGGGGGGACTGAAGCTTTCTTT.

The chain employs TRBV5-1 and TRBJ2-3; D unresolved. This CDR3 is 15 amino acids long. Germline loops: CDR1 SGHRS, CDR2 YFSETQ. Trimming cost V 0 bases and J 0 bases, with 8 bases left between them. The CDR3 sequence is CASSLGDISTDTQYF. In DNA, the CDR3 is TGCGCCAGCAGCTTGGGAGACATCAGCACAGATACGCAGTATTTT.

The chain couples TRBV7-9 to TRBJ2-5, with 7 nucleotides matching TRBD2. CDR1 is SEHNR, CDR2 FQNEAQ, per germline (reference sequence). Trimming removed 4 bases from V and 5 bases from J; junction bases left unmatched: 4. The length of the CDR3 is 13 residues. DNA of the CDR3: TGTGCCAGCAGCTCCAGCGGGGTGGAGACCCAGTACTTC. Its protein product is CASSSSGVETQYF.

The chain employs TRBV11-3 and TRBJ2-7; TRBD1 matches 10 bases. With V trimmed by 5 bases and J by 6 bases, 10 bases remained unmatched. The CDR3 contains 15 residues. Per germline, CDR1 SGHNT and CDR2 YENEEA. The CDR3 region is CASSPRAGTGVEQYF. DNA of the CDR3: TGTGCCAGCAGCCCCAGAGCCGGGACAGGGGTCGAGCAGTACTTC.